This T cell receptor (beta chain) is drawn from a study of radiotherapy plus CTLA-4 blockade in lung cancer. Study at large: Across the patients, objective responses occurred in 18%, and disease control in over 25%. Whole-study results and caveats: Expansion in blood of tumor-derived TCR clones was seen after radiotherapy plus ipilimumab. Early blood T cell clone dynamics, with interferon-beta, were reported to best predict response.

In germline, CDR1 is MGHRA, CDR2 YSYEKL. The V gene lost 5 bases and the J gene lost 0 bases, with 16 bases spanning the gap. The CDR3 totals 16 residues. Remarks on this clone: Antigen specificity is unknown.

Data came from immunoSEQ multiplex PCR; TCRdb stores just in-frame clones and leaves some out. The sample carries some 73,000 clones, less than 85% recorded once. With ipilimumab providing CTLA-4 blockade, focal radiation was administered to patients who had chemo-refractory metastatic non-small-cell lung cancer. The source was peripheral blood, collected from a patient treated with radiotherapy plus ipilimumab. The chain carries TRBV4-1 and TRBJ1-1, with D perhaps matching TRBD1 (6 bases). The receptor's source is a human donor with non-small cell lung cancer who had stable disease on radiotherapy plus ipilimumab. CDR3 in DNA: TGCGCCAGCAGCGTTCGATCGGGGGGGCTGAACACTGAAGCTTTCTTT. This translates into CASSVRSGGLNTEAFF.